Shown below are 32 T cell receptor beta chains from a single sample sequenced in a study of read filtering for tumor transcriptome and immune sequencing. This library used 300 to 500 ng RNA and molecular barcoded adaptors spanning alpha/delta and beta/gamma chains. TCRdb redid the calling of the reads with MiXCR, one entry per CDR3 protein. The data show 100,000 to 150,000 distinct CDR3 sequences, with about an eighth seen just once and 9.5% to 12% held by the top ten. The source material was a population of CD138-negative cells sorted from bone marrow. The source of these receptors is a donor aged 40 or older with multiple myeloma.

This clonotype was observed many times. The chain uses TRBV30 and TRBJ2-1; D is possibly TRBD2 (6 bases). The CDR3 consists of 15 residues. Germline CDR1 GTSNPN, CDR2 SVGIG (reference sequence). V lost 2 bases and J 2 bases, leaving 13 bases between the germline ends. The CDR3 reads CAWSRASDTYNEQFF. The CDR3 DNA reads as TGTGCCTGGAGTCGAGCTAGCGATACCTACAATGAGCAGTTCTTC.

This clonotype was seen ten or more times. The chain is built from TRBV18 and TRBJ2-2; 8 bases line up with TRBD1. The ends lost 5 bases at V and 3 bases at J; junction bases unmatched: 5. Germline V gene data show CDR1 as KGHSH and CDR2 as LQKENI. The CDR3 length is 15 residues. CDR3 amino acids: CASSTTGVDTGELFF. CDR3 nucleotide sequence: TGTGCCAGCTCAACGACAGGGGTTGACACCGGGGAGCTGTTTTTT.

This clonotype was counted many times. This chain joins TRBV12-3 or TRBV12-4 and TRBJ2-3; D is uncertain. The CDR3 has 14 amino acids. V dropped 3 bases and J dropped 3 bases, with 10 bases sitting between them. The CDR3 is CASSFLEFTDTQYF. The CDR3 nucleotides are TGTGCCAGCAGTTTTTTGGAGTTTACAGATACGCAGTATTTT.

Points on this clonotype: A much larger clone lies one base from this, so it may be a read error. CDR3 sequence: CASSLVLGDETLYF. In DNA, the CDR3 is TGCGCCAGCAGCTTGGTTTTGGGTGACGAGACCCTGTACTTC. The J gene is TRBJ2-5, the V gene TRBV5-1; D gene ambiguous. The CDR3 is 14 amino acids. Germline V CDR1 and CDR2: SGHRS, YFSETQ. Full variable domain (outside the CDR3, taken from reference TRBV5-1 and TRBJ2-5): KAGVTQTPRYLIKTRGQQVTLSCSPISGHRSVSWYQQTPGQGLQFLFEYFSETQRNKGNFPGRFSGRQFSNSRSEMNVSTLELGDSALYLCASSLVLGDETLYFGPGTRLLVL.

This clonotype was detected ten times or more. A junction end diverges from the germline sequence, so it may reflect a read error. DNA of the CDR3: TGTGCCAGCAGCTTGGTGGCTAATGAGCAGTTCTTC. It encodes CASSLVANEQFF. The V and J genes are TRBV5-1 and TRBJ2-1, with D uncertain. CDR1 is SGHRS, CDR2 YFSETQ, per germline. The CDR3 is 12 residues long.

Ten or more counts support this clonotype. This rearrangement joins TRBV7-9 to TRBJ2-2; TRBD1 agrees at 8 bases. The CDR3 covers 18 residues. Germline trimming cut 5 bases from V and 2 bases from J; bases unmatched to any gene: 13. CDR1 and CDR2 (germline): SEHNR, FQNEAQ (reference sequence). The CDR3 loop reads CASSMPLQGAPNTGELFF. The CDR3 region has the DNA TGTGCCAGCAGCATGCCCCTCCAGGGGGCCCCCAACACCGGGGAGCTGTTTTTT.

This clonotype appeared many times. Here the CDR3 DNA reads TGCAGCGTTGCCCTAAGGGGATATGGCTACACCTTC. Protein sequence: CSVALRGYGYTF. This chain links TRBV29-1 with TRBJ1-2; D may be TRBD1 (5 bases). Germline CDR1 and CDR2: SQVTM and ANQGSEA. Between the trimmed V and J ends, which lost 4 bases and 5 bases, there was a span of 11 bases. The CDR3 runs to 12 residues.

This clonotype was seen a few times. The chain employs TRBV29-1 and TRBJ2-3, with a weak D call TRBD2 (6 bases). The CDR3 length is 13 residues. CDR1 is SQVTM, CDR2 ANQGSEA, per germline. The V end lost 7 bases, the J end lost 2 bases, and 13 bases lay between the germline ends. In nucleotides, the CDR3 is TGCAGCGGGACCGGGACTTACACAGATACGCAGTATTTT. Translating it yields CSGTGTYTDTQYF.

The chain employs TRBV28 and TRBJ2-2; TRBD1 agrees at 10 bases. The germline V gene encodes CDR1 MDHEN and CDR2 SYDVKM. The CDR3 runs to 15 residues. V was clipped by 3 bases and J by 6 bases; unmatched bases: 4. CDR3 region: CASSFWDRGAGELFF. CDR3 in DNA: TGTGCCAGCAGTTTTTGGGACAGGGGTGCCGGGGAGCTGTTTTTT.

The table lists this clonotype with many counts. This chain links TRBV30 with TRBJ1-1; possible D gene TRBD1, 6 bases. Germline V gene data show CDR1 as GTSNPN and CDR2 as SVGIG (reference sequence). Trimming removed 3 bases from V and 2 bases from J, with 10 bases in between. The length of the CDR3 is 13 residues. DNA for the CDR3: TGTGCCTGGAGAGGAGGGACAAACACTGAAGCTTTCTTT. It yields the protein CAWRGGTNTEAFF.

This clonotype was found many times. The V gene is TRBV6-1, the J gene TRBJ2-4; D is uncertain. The germline CDR1 and CDR2 sequences are MNHNS and SASEGT. V lost 8 bases to trimming and J lost 0 bases, with 20 bases between them. The CDR3 is 17 residues long. For the CDR3, the DNA is TGTGCCAGCTCGGCCAGTTTACATAGGCTAGCCAAAAACATTCAGTACTTC. This translates into CASSASLHRLAKNIQYF.

This clonotype was counted many times. The V call is TRBV10-3, the J call TRBJ2-3, with TRBD2 matching over 8 bases. With 5 bases clipped from V and 2 bases from J, the junction kept 3 bases outside the gene matches. CDR1 is ENHRY, CDR2 SYGVKD, per germline. This CDR3 is built from 14 residues. CDR3 in DNA: TGTGCCATCAGTCTAGCGGGCCCCACAGATACGCAGTATTTT. The encoded protein is CAISLAGPTDTQYF.

Regarding this clonotype: At one boundary the junction diverges from the germline segment, which might be a read error. This chain links TRBV18 with TRBJ2-5; 7 positions match TRBD2. Germline V lookup: CDR1 KGHSH, CDR2 LQKENI. There are 14 residues in the CDR3. CDR3 nucleotides: TGTGTCAGCTCACCCCTAGCGGTACAAGAGACCCAGTACTTC. Protein sequence: CVSSPLAVQETQYF.

As for this clonotype: A much more abundant neighbour one base away suggests this may be a read error. The chain combines TRBV11-2 with TRBJ2-5; TRBD1 aligns across 7 bases. The CDR3 consists of 18 residues. The V and J ends lost 5 bases and 4 bases, in that order; junction bases with no gene match: 19. Germline V lookup: CDR1 SGHAT, CDR2 FQNNGV. CDR3 in DNA: TGTGCCAGCAGCCCCCACTCCGGGGATCGGGACAGAAGAGAGACCCAGTACTTC. Translated: CASSPHSGDRDRRETQYF.

This clonotype came up many times. The V and J genes are TRBV5-1 and TRBJ2-1; tentatively, D is TRBD2 (5 bases). Germline CDR1 is SGHRS and CDR2 is YFSETQ. V gave up 2 bases and J gave up 2 bases, with 8 bases separating them. The CDR3 is 14 residues long. Written as DNA, the CDR3 is TGCGCCAGCAGCTTACTAGACCCCTACAATGAGCAGTTCTTC. Encoded protein: CASSLLDPYNEQFF.

A remark on this clonotype: A much larger clone lies one base from this, so it may be a read error. V usage is TRBV7-2 and J usage is TRBJ2-2, with D possibly matching TRBD2 (5 bases). This CDR3 has 13 residues. Germline V gene lookup returns CDR1 SGHTA and CDR2 FQGNSA. As DNA, the CDR3 is TGTGCCAGCAGCACCTACGTTACCGGGGAGCCGTTTTTT. Its protein is CASSTYVTGEPFF.

In its sample, this clonotype was seen many times. The rearrangement uses TRBV12-3 or TRBV12-4 and TRBJ1-5; D is ambiguous. The CDR3 totals 15 residues. V lost 3 bases to trimming and J lost 1 base, with 10 bases between them. Written as DNA, the CDR3 is TGTGCCAGCAGTTTTGCCTCACGGAGCAATCAGCCCCAGCATTTT. Its protein product is CASSFASRSNQPQHF.

This clonotype was observed many times. The chain couples TRBV3-1 to TRBJ2-3; 11 nucleotides line up with TRBD2. In germline, CDR1 is LGHDT, CDR2 YNNKEL (reference sequence). V shed 2 bases and J 7 bases; nucleotides not matched to a gene: 8. The CDR3 extends over 16 amino acids. The CDR3 region has the DNA TGTGCCAGCAGCCAACCAACTAGCGGGAGCGTATATACGCAGTATTTT. As protein: CASSQPTSGSVYTQYF.

The chain carries TRBV7-2 and TRBJ2-7; 7 bases line up with TRBD1. Looked up from germline, CDR1 is SGHTA and CDR2 is FQGNSA. The V segment lost 5 bases and the J segment 3 bases; nucleotides outside the gene matches: 7. The CDR3 contains 14 residues. The CDR3 DNA is TGTGCCAGCAGCGGGCCCGGGACAGTCTACGAGCAGTACTTC. It is translated as CASSGPGTVYEQYF.

This clonotype was seen many times. The chain is built from TRBV5-1 and TRBJ2-2, with D unresolved. The V gene's germline CDR1 is SGHRS and CDR2 YFSETQ. This CDR3 has 14 residues. V was pared by 4 bases and J by 1 base, with 8 bases between. The CDR3 DNA reads as TGCGCCAGCAGCACGGACGGGAACACCGGGGAGCTGTTTTTT. It specifies CASSTDGNTGELFF.

At least ten counts were recorded for this clonotype. The V call is TRBV11-2, the J call TRBJ2-1, with 7 bases identical to TRBD2. Germline V gives CDR1 SGHAT, CDR2 FQNNGV. The CDR3 has 13 amino acids. The V and J ends lost 0 bases and 7 bases, in that order; junction bases with no gene match: 0. CDR3 sequence: CASSLERGNEQFF. CDR3 coding DNA: TGTGCCAGCAGCTTAGAGCGGGGGAATGAGCAGTTCTTC.

At least ten counts were recorded for this clonotype. The V gene is TRBV5-1, the J gene TRBJ2-1, with D tentatively TRBD1 or TRBD2 (5 bases each). Germline assignment: CDR1 SGHRS and CDR2 YFSETQ. This CDR3 is built from 17 residues. V dropped 5 bases and J dropped 5 bases, with 23 bases sitting between them. The CDR3 coding sequence is TGCGCCAGCAGTCAGAACTTCCAGGGTCCCGGGGACAATGAGCAGTTCTTC. It is translated as CASSQNFQGPGDNEQFF. The full variable domain, its missing parts supplied by reference TRBV5-1 and TRBJ2-1, is KAGVTQTPRYLIKTRGQQVTLSCSPISGHRSVSWYQQTPGQGLQFLFEYFSETQRNKGNFPGRFSGRQFSNSRSEMNVSTLELGDSALYLCASSQNFQGPGDNEQFFGPGTRLTVL.

This clonotype was recorded at least ten times. V usage is TRBV5-1 and J usage is TRBJ1-5; perhaps TRBD1 as D (5 bases). The V gene's germline CDR1 is SGHRS and CDR2 YFSETQ. V was clipped by 2 bases and J by 3 bases, with 12 bases between them. CDR3 length: 15 amino acids. The DNA of the CDR3 is TGCGCCAGCAGCTTTTGGGGGGGTGACAATCAGCCCCAGCATTTT. Residues: CASSFWGGDNQPQHF.

This clonotype showed up many times. J is TRBJ1-1 and V is TRBV6-2 or TRBV6-3; 9 bases align to TRBD1. The germline CDR1 and CDR2 sequences are MNHEY and SVGEGT. V was pared by 5 bases and J by 2 bases, with 3 bases of the junction left unmatched. The CDR3 sequence is 14 residues long. The CDR3 reads CASSRDRVNTEAFF. CDR3 nucleotide sequence: TGTGCCAGCAGTCGGGACAGGGTTAACACTGAAGCTTTCTTT.

This clonotype was seen more than once but under ten times. This chain joins TRBV3-1 and TRBJ1-2; a possible D gene is TRBD1 (5 bases). The V end lost 4 bases, the J end lost 4 bases, and 7 bases lay between the germline ends. The germline gives CDR1 LGHDT, CDR2 YNNKEL (reference sequence). CDR3 size: 12 residues. The CDR3 nucleotides read TGTGCCAGCAGCCCCGACAGCTATGGCTACACCTTC. It encodes CASSPDSYGYTF.

This clonotype was seen only a few times. Possible read error: a much larger clone is one base away. J is TRBJ1-1 and V is TRBV11-2; D gene ambiguous. Germline CDR1 reads SGHAT; CDR2 reads FQNNGV. V lost 5 bases to trimming and J lost 4 bases, with 20 bases between them. CDR3 length: 16 residues. CDR3 amino acids: CASSPNLGLGITEAFF. As DNA, the CDR3 is TGTGCCAGCAGCCCCAACCTCGGGTTGGGGATCACTGAAGCTTTCTTT.

This clonotype was counted a few times. The chain uses TRBV4-1 and TRBJ1-5; no reliable D call. CDR3 length: 18 amino acids. Trimming took off 1 base at V and 3 bases at J, with 19 bases between the two ends. Germline V gene sequence: CDR1 MGHRA, CDR2 YSYEKL. As DNA, the CDR3 is TGCGCCAGCAGCCAAGTTTTAAACAGCAACCATAACAATCAGCCCCAGCATTTT. Its protein is CASSQVLNSNHNNQPQHF.

This clonotype appeared many times. This chain joins TRBV28 and TRBJ1-4; unclear D gene. The CDR3 is 12 amino acids. Germline values: CDR1 MDHEN, CDR2 SYDVKM. V was shortened by 6 bases and J by 4 bases, with 6 bases between the two germline ends. CDR3: CASREYNEKLFF. The CDR3 nucleotides are TGTGCCAGCAGAGAGTATAATGAAAAACTGTTTTTT.

This clonotype was observed a handful of times. The V gene is TRBV9, the J gene TRBJ2-2; 10 nucleotides line up with TRBD2. The CDR3 totals 16 residues. The junction had 0 bases not matched to a gene; V was cut back by 0 bases and J by 1 base. Germline V lookup: CDR1 SGDLS, CDR2 YYNGEE. DNA of the CDR3: TGTGCCAGCAGCGTAGCTAGCGGGGGGAACACCGGGGAGCTGTTTTTT. Translated: CASSVASGGNTGELFF.

This clonotype was counted once. The chain links TRBV4-1 to TRBJ2-7; TRBD1 is a possible D gene (6 bases). CDR1 MGHRA and CDR2 YSYEKL come from the germline V gene. Deletions cut 4 bases from V and 7 bases from J, with 20 bases between. The length of the CDR3 is 15 residues. The CDR3 reads CASSRGWGRGGEQYF. Written as DNA, the CDR3 is TGCGCCAGCAGCCGGGGATGGGGGCGTGGAGGAGAGCAGTACTTC.

The gene calls are TRBV12-3 or TRBV12-4 and TRBJ1-5; D may be TRBD1 (5 bases). The CDR3 runs to 15 residues. The V end was cut by 7 bases, the J end by 1 base, with 14 bases between. The CDR3 DNA sequence: TGTGCCAGCACCTTATGGACACGGAGCAATCAGCCCCAGCATTTT. Its protein is CASTLWTRSNQPQHF.

Note on this clonotype: This may be a read error: a much more frequent sequence differs by one nucleotide. This sequence joins TRBV5-1 and TRBJ2-1; 9 bases agree with TRBD2. From germline, CDR1 is SGHRS and CDR2 YFSETQ. The CDR3 runs to 13 residues. V shed 5 bases, J shed 8 bases, and the junction held 5 bases outside the gene matches. Here the CDR3 DNA reads TGCGCCAGCAGAAGCGGGGGGTCGGATGAGCAGTTCTTC. As protein: CASRSGGSDEQFF.